The sample holds a few counts of the clone carrying this TCR beta chain. Its antigen is unidentified. Isolated RNA was reverse transcribed in full, so expressed TCRB transcripts were sequenced. Repertoires were generated with immunoSEQ multiplex PCR, while TCRdb's copy carries only in-frame clones and drops some. The sample yields about 120,000 clones, about 15% seen once. This sample is drawn from a study of beta chain features in type 1 diabetes. Findings and limits, study-wide: When Type 1 diabetes patients were examined, their TCRB CDR3s proved moderately but significantly shorter in all four CD4+ subsets.

The receptor's source is a man aged 25-45 years with type 1 diabetes. The sample consisted of central memory CD4+ T cells from blood.

CDR3 bases: TGTGCCAGCAGAGCGAACCCGTCCACTGAAGCTTTCTTT. Its translation: CASRANPSTEAFF. This chain links TRBV7-2 with TRBJ1-1; the D is unclear. The CDR3 runs to 13 residues. Germline CDR1 SGHTA, CDR2 FQGNSA. Trimming took off 6 bases at V and 4 bases at J, with 12 bases between the two ends.